The 21 T cell receptor beta chains below come from one sample, sequenced in a study of cytomegalovirus exposure and HLA in healthy donors (dated 2017 in TCRdb). To prepare the library, the immunoSEQ multiplex PCR assay was applied. For the multiplex PCR, a mixture combining 60 forward primers for TCR Vbeta segments and 13 reverse primers for TCR Jbeta segments was used. The source is immuneACCESS, and TCRdb retained only in-frame sequences with V and J called. Part of the clones is not carried over; for the studies checked, unresolved V genes explain less than half of this, and the remainder is unexplained. The sample table holds about 140,000 clones, of which roughly 85% were seen once. 6% to 7.5% of the sample is held by the ten biggest clonotypes. Sequenced sample: PBMCs. The receptors were sampled from a man aged 40-49 years in good health and CMV-seropositive.

This clone was counted a single time. The chain uses TRBV5-8 and TRBJ2-6; D is unclear. V dropped 2 bases and J dropped 0 bases, with 6 bases sitting between them. Per germline, CDR1 SGHTS and CDR2 YDEGEE. The CDR3 loop spans 15 amino acids. CDR3 in amino acids: CASSLESSGANVLTF. The CDR3 DNA follows: TGTGCCAGCAGCTTAGAGAGCTCTGGGGCCAACGTCCTGACTTTC. The whole variable domain, remainder taken from reference TRBV5-8 and TRBJ2-6, is EAGVTQSPTHLIKTRGQQATLRCSPISGHTSVYWYQQALGLGLQFLLWYDEGEERNRGNFPPRFSGRQFPNYSSELNVNALELEDSALYLCASSLESSGANVLTFGAGSRLTVL.

J is TRBJ2-1 and V is TRBV9; TRBD1 is a possible D gene (5 bases). Germline V CDR1 and CDR2: SGDLS, YYNGEE. There are 14 residues in the CDR3. V was clipped by 3 bases and J by 2 bases, with 9 bases between them. The CDR3 nucleotides are TGTGCCAGCAGCGCACAGGCTACCTACAATGAGCAGTTCTTC. It specifies CASSAQATYNEQFF.

The chain is built from TRBV6-5 and TRBJ2-7; TRBD1 might be the D (6 bases). Germline V gene sequence: CDR1 MNHEY, CDR2 SVGAGI. This CDR3 has 14 residues. Trimming pared 7 bases from V and 0 bases from J, leaving 13 bases between. CDR3 sequence (DNA): TGTGCCAGCAAGGAACAGGGAAGCTCCTACGAGCAGTACTTC. Its translation: CASKEQGSSYEQYF.

The J gene is TRBJ1-1, the V gene TRBV27; no firm D call. This CDR3 is built from 14 residues. Germline V CDR1 and CDR2: MNHEY, SMNVEV (reference sequence). V gave up 5 bases and J gave up 7 bases, with 17 bases separating them. In DNA, the CDR3 is TGTGCCAGCAGTATATACCCCGGGATCCTTGAAGCTTTCTTT. Protein sequence: CASSIYPGILEAFF.

This rearrangement joins TRBV4-2 to TRBJ2-1; tentatively, D is TRBD2 (6 bases). The CDR3 is 13 residues long. Trimming cost V 4 bases and J 12 bases, with 16 bases left between them. The germline V gene encodes CDR1 LGHNA and CDR2 YNFKEQ. This CDR3 is CASSLGAKEGQFF. In nucleotides, the CDR3 is TGTGCCAGCAGCCTCGGGGCTAAGGAGGGGCAGTTCTTC.

V and J are TRBV5-1 and TRBJ1-1; D is unclear. Per germline, CDR1 SGHRS and CDR2 YFSETQ. The CDR3 contains 11 residues. The V and J ends lost 6 bases and 5 bases respectively, with 8 bases between them. In nucleotides, the CDR3 is TGCGCCAGCACCAATCAGACTGAAGCTTTCTTT. It encodes CASTNQTEAFF.

This chain connects TRBV4-2 to TRBJ2-7, with TRBD2 matching over 9 bases. After removal of 0 bases from V and 7 bases from J, the junction contained 7 bases not matched to a gene. Germline V gene lookup returns CDR1 LGHNA and CDR2 YNFKEQ. The CDR3 loop spans 15 amino acids. CDR3 residues: CASSQDSGRAGEQYF. For the CDR3, the DNA is TGTGCCAGCAGCCAAGATAGCGGGAGAGCGGGGGAGCAGTACTTC.

The chain couples TRBV19 to TRBJ1-2; D not certain. The germline V gene has CDR1 LNHDA and CDR2 SQIVND (reference sequence). V was trimmed by 3 bases and J by 8 bases, leaving 13 bases between them. The CDR3 is 13 residues long. The CDR3 DNA is TGTGCCAGTAGTATCGGATGGGCTTCGGGCTACACCTTC. This codes for CASSIGWASGYTF.

The chain employs TRBV9 and TRBJ2-7; TRBD1 matches 10 bases. V was pared by 0 bases and J by 6 bases, with 6 bases of the junction left unmatched. The germline V gene encodes CDR1 SGDLS and CDR2 YYNGEE. The CDR3 is made up of 15 amino acids. The CDR3 DNA sequence: TGTGCCAGCAGCGTAGGACAGACAGGGGGCCTCGAGCAGTACTTC. Protein product: CASSVGQTGGLEQYF.

The genes are TRBV21-1 and TRBJ1-2; the D call in the table, TRBD1, was not verified against the DNA. TRBV21-1 is shown as a pseudogene. This CDR3 has 13 amino acids. CDR3 in amino acids: CASSPLGAHGYTF. CDR3 DNA sequence: TGTGCCAGCAGCCCGCTTGGGGCCCATGGCTACACCTTC.

The V call is TRBV28, the J call TRBJ2-4, with D maybe TRBD2 (5 bases). CDR3 length: 16 residues. CDR1 is MDHEN, CDR2 SYDVKM, per germline. Trimming shortened V by 4 bases and J by 0 bases, and 13 bases separated the two germline ends. CDR3 bases: TGTGCCAGCAGTTCCCCGAGGGAACTAGCCAAAAACATTCAGTACTTC. As protein: CASSSPRELAKNIQYF.

V is TRBV30 and J is TRBJ2-1; D is undetermined. Germline V gene sequence: CDR1 GTSNPN, CDR2 SVGIG (reference sequence). The CDR3 has 14 amino acids. With 2 bases removed from V and 5 bases from J, the gap between germline ends came to 13 bases. The CDR3 coding sequence is TGTGCCTGGAGTCTGCTACGGGTGCACAATGAGCAGTTCTTC. Its protein product is CAWSLLRVHNEQFF.

The gene calls are TRBV28 and TRBJ1-5, with D unclear. Germline V lookup: CDR1 MDHEN, CDR2 SYDVKM. The CDR3 sequence is 15 residues long. Between the trimmed V and J ends, which lost 7 bases and 0 bases, there was a span of 13 bases. DNA of the CDR3: TGTGCCAGCAACAAGCGGGCAATTAGCAATCAGCCCCAGCATTTT. It is translated as CASNKRAISNQPQHF.

The V and J genes are TRBV27 and TRBJ1-5; possibly TRBD1 for D (5 bases). Trimming shortened V by 6 bases and J by 2 bases, and 17 bases separated the two germline ends. The CDR3 spans 16 residues. Germline V gene sequence: CDR1 MNHEY, CDR2 SMNVEV (reference sequence). The DNA for the CDR3 is TGTGCCAGCAGACGACAGTCTCGCGAGGGCAATCAGCCCCAGCATTTT. Amino acid sequence: CASRRQSREGNQPQHF.

This clone was observed a few times. This chain links TRBV4-2 with TRBJ2-7, with D perhaps matching TRBD1 (5 bases). The CDR3 runs to 13 residues. From germline, CDR1 is LGHNA and CDR2 YNFKEQ. V was shortened by 0 bases and J by 8 bases, with 11 bases between the two germline ends. The CDR3 spells CASSQDGQYQQYF. For the CDR3, the DNA is TGTGCCAGCAGCCAAGATGGACAATACCAGCAGTACTTC.

This chain uses TRBV10-2 with TRBJ1-6; D is perhaps TRBD1 (5 bases). Trimming took off 4 bases at V and 9 bases at J, with 19 bases between the two ends. Per the germline V gene, CDR1 is WSHSY and CDR2 is SAAADI. This CDR3 comprises 16 residues. Written as DNA, the CDR3 is TGCGCCAGCAGTGCTCCGGACGGAGGGGCATCTTCACCCCTCCACTTT. It codes for CASSAPDGGASSPLHF.

The chain uses TRBV28 and TRBJ1-1; D is uncertain. V dropped 3 bases and J dropped 1 base, with 6 bases sitting between them. Germline V gene lookup returns CDR1 MDHEN and CDR2 SYDVKM. The CDR3 loop spans 13 amino acids. CDR3 bases: TGTGCCAGCAGTTTTCTACGGAACACTGAAGCTTTCTTT. As protein: CASSFLRNTEAFF.

The CDR3, as DNA: TGTGCCAGCAGCACCCGACTCATGGTGGACACCGGGGAGCTGTTTTTT. It translates to CASSTRLMVDTGELFF. The chain combines TRBV9 with TRBJ2-2; D unclear. Germline V gene data show CDR1 as SGDLS and CDR2 as YYNGEE. Trimming took off 4 bases at V and 3 bases at J, with 16 bases between the two ends. This CDR3 region has 16 residues. Together with reference TRBV9 and TRBJ2-2, the CDR3 gives the full variable domain: DSGVTQTPKHLITATGQRVTLRCSPRSGDLSVYWYQQSLDQGLQFLIQYYNGEERAKGNILERFSAQQFPDLHSELNLSSLELGDSALYFCASSTRLMVDTGELFFGEGSRLTVL.

The chain has TRBV5-1 and TRBJ1-2; D call uncertain. In germline, CDR1 is SGHRS, CDR2 YFSETQ. Trimming pared 5 bases from V and 3 bases from J, leaving 14 bases between. This CDR3 is 14 amino acids long. Here the CDR3 reads CASSPSSEDYGYTF. In DNA, the CDR3 is TGCGCCAGCAGTCCGAGTTCGGAGGACTATGGCTACACCTTC.

The chain joins TRBV2 to TRBJ1-1; D is undetermined. V shed 1 base and J shed 7 bases, with 16 bases lying between them. The CDR3 has 15 amino acids. In germline, CDR1 is SNHLY, CDR2 FYNNEI. In nucleotides, the CDR3 is TGTGCCAGCAGTGAAGGGGCCACCCGGCACATTGAAGCTTTCTTT. Encoded protein: CASSEGATRHIEAFF.

This chain joins TRBV7-8 and TRBJ1-1; tentative D call: TRBD1 (5 bases). The germline CDR1 and CDR2 sequences are SGHVS and FQNEAQ. The CDR3 sequence is 14 residues long. Trimming shortened V by 4 bases and J by 4 bases, and 13 bases separated the two germline ends. CDR3 loop: CASSSSGRSTEAFF. The CDR3 bases are TGTGCCAGCAGCTCATCAGGGAGGAGCACTGAAGCTTTCTTT.